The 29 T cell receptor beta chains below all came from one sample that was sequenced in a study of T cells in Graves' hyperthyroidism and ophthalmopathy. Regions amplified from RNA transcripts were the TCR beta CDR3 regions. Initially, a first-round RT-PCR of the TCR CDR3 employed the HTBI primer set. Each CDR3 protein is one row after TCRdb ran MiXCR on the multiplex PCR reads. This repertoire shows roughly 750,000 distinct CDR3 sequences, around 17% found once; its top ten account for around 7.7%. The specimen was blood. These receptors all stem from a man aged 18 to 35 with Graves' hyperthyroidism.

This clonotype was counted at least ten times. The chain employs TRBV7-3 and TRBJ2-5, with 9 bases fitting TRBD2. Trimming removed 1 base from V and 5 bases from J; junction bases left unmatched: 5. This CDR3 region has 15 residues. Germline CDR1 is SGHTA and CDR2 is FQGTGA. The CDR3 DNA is TGTGCCAGCAGCTTAATGGCGGGAGGGCCCGAGACCCAGTACTTC. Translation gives CASSLMAGGPETQYF. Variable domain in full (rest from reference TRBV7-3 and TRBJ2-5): GAGVSQTPSNKVTEKGKYVELRCDPISGHTALYWYRQSLGQGPEFLIYFQGTGAADDSGLPNDRFFAVRPEGSVSTLKIQRTERGDSAVYLCASSLMAGGPETQYFGPGTRLLVL.

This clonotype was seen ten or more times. The CDR3 region has the DNA TGTGCCAGCAGTGATTCACTGGGCTATGAGCAGTTCTTC. It is translated as CASSDSLGYEQFF. The chain couples TRBV6-1 to TRBJ2-1; no definite D call. The CDR3 has 13 residues. Trimming removed 3 bases from V and 8 bases from J, with 11 bases in between. CDR1 is MNHNS and CDR2 is SASEGT in the germline V gene.

CDR3 sequence (DNA): TGTGCCAGCCGCTCGAGACGGACCGGGGAGCTGTTTTTT. Amino acid sequence: CASRSRRTGELFF. The rearrangement links TRBV11-3 to TRBJ2-2; D gene ambiguous. The length of the CDR3 is 13 residues. The V and J ends lost 8 bases and 5 bases respectively, with 12 bases between them. Germline V CDR1 and CDR2: SGHNT, YENEEA.

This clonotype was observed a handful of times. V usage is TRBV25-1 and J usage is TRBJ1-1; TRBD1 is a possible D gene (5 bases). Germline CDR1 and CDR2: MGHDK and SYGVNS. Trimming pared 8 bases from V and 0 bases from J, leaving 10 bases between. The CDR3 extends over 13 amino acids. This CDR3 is CASLGRMNTEAFF. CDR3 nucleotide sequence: TGTGCCAGCTTGGGACGGATGAACACTGAAGCTTTCTTT.

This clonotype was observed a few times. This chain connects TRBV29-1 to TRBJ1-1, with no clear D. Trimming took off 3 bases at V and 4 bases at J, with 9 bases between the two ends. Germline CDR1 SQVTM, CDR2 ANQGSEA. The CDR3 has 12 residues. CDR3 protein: CSVDEGFTEAFF. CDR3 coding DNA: TGCAGCGTTGATGAGGGATTCACTGAAGCTTTCTTT.

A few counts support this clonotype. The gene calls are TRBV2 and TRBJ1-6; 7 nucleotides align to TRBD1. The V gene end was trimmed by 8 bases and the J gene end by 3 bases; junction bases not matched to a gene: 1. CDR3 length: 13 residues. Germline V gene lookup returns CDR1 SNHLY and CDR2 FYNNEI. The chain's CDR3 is CASRTGYNSPLHF. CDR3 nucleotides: TGTGCCAGCCGGACAGGCTATAATTCACCCCTCCACTTT.

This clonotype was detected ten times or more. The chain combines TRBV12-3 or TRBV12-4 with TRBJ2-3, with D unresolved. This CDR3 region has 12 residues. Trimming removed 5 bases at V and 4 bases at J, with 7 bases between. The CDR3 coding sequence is TGTGCCAGCAGTCGCGATGCAGATACGCAGTATTTT. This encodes CASSRDADTQYF.

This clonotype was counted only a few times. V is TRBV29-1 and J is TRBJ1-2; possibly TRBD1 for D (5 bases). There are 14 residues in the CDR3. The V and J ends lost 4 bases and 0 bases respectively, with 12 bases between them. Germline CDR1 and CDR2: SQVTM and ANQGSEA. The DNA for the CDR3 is TGCAGCGTTGTTCTTCCCAGGGCTAACTATGGCTACACCTTC. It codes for CSVVLPRANYGYTF.

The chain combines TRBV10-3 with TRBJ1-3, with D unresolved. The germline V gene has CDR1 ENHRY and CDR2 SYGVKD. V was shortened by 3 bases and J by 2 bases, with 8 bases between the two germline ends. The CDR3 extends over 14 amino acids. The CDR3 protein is CAISDGGPGNTIYF. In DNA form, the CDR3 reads TGTGCCATCAGTGACGGCGGGCCTGGAAACACCATATATTTT.

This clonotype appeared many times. CDR3 sequence reads: CASSPQGGRMKETQYF. In nucleotides, the CDR3 is TGTGCCAGCAGCCCCCAAGGGGGCAGGATGAAAGAGACCCAGTACTTC. This rearrangement joins TRBV7-9 to TRBJ2-5; 7 bases map to TRBD1. The CDR3 runs 16 residues. The germline gives CDR1 SEHNR, CDR2 FQNEAQ (reference sequence). J was trimmed by 3 bases and V by 5 bases; bases with no gene match: 12.

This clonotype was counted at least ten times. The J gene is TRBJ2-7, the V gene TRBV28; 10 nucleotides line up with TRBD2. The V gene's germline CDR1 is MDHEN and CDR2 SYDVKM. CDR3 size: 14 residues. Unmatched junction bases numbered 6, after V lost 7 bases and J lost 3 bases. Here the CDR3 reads CASTPGTSDYEQYF. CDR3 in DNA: TGTGCCAGCACCCCCGGGACTAGCGACTACGAGCAGTACTTC.

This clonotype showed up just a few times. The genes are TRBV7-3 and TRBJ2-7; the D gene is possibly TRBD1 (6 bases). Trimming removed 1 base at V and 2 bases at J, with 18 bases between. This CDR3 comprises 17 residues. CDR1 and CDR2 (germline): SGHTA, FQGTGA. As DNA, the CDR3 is TGTGCCAGCAGCTTAAGACAGGAAATTTCGGCCCCCTACGAGCAGTACTTC. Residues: CASSLRQEISAPYEQYF.

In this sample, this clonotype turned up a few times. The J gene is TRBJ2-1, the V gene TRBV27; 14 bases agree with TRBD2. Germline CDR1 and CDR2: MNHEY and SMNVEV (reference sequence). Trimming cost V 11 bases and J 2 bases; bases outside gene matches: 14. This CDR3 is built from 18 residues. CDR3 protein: CAAAGTSGRKGTYNEQFF. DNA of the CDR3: TGTGCCGCTGCCGGGACTAGCGGGAGAAAAGGCACCTACAATGAGCAGTTCTTC.

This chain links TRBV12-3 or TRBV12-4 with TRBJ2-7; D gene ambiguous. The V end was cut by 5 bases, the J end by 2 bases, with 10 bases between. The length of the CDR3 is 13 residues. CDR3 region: CASSKLATYEQYF. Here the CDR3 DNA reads TGTGCCAGCAGTAAATTGGCAACCTACGAGCAGTACTTC.

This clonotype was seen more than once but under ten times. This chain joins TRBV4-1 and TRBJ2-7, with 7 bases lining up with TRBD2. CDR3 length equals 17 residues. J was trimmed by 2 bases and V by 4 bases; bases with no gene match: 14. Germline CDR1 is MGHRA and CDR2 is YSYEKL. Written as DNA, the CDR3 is TGCGCCAGCAGCCGGCTTCTTTTACGGGAGGCCACCTACGAGCAGTACTTC. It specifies CASSRLLLREATYEQYF.

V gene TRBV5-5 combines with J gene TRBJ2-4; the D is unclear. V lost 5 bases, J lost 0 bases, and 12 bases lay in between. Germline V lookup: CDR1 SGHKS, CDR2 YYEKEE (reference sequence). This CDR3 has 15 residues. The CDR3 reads CASRPDPVAKNIQYF. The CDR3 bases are TGTGCCAGCAGACCGGACCCCGTAGCCAAAAACATTCAGTACTTC. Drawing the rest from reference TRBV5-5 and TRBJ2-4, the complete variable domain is DAGVTQSPTHLIKTRGQQVTLRCSPISGHKSVSWYQQVLGQGPQFIFQYYEKEERGRGNFPDRFSARQFPNYSSELNVNALLLGDSALYLCASRPDPVAKNIQYFGAGTRLSVL.

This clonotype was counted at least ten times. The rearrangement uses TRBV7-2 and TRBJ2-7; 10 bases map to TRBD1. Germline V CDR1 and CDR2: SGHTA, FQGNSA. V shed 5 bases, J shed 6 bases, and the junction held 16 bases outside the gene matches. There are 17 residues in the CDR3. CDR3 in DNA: TGTGCCAGCAGCCCCGGACGTGGACAGGGGGGTAAATCCGAGCAGTACTTC. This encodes CASSPGRGQGGKSEQYF.

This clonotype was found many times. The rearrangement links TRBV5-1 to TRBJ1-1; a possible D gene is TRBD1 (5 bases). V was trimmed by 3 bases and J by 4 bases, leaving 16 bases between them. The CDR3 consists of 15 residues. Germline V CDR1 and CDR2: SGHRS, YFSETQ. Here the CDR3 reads CASSSPPLGGTEAFF. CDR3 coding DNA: TGCGCCAGCAGCTCCCCACCCCTTGGGGGCACTGAAGCTTTCTTT.

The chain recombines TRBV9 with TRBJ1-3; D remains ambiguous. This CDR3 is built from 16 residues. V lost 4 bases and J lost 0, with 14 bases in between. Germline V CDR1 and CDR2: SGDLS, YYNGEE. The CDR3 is CASSPDGGSSGNTIYF. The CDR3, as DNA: TGTGCCAGCAGCCCCGATGGTGGCAGCTCTGGAAACACCATATATTTT.

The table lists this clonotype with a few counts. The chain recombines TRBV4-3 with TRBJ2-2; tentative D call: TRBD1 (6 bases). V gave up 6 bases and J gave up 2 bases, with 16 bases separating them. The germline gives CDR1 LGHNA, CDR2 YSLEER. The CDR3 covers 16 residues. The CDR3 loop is CASSPRSRGNTGELFF. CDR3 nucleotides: TGCGCCAGCAGTCCCAGGTCCAGGGGAAACACCGGGGAGCTGTTTTTT.

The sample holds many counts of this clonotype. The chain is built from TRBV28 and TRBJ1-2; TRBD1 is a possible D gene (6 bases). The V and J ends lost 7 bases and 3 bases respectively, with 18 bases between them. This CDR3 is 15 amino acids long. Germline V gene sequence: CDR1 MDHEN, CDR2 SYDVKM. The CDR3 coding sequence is TGTGCCAGCACCGCTTCTCTGACAGGCTACTATGGCTACACCTTC. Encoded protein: CASTASLTGYYGYTF.

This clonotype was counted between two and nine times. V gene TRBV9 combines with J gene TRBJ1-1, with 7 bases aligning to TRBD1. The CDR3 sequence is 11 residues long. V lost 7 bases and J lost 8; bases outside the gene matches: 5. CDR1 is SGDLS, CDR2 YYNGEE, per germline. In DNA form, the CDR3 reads TGTGCCAGCGGAACAGGGGTCGAAGCTTTCTTT. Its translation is CASGTGVEAFF.

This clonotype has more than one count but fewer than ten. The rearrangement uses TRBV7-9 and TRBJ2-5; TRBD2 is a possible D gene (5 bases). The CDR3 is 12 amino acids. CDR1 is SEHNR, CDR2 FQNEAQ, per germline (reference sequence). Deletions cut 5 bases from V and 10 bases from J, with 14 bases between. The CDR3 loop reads CASSLFPGDQYF. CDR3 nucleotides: TGTGCCAGCAGCCTCTTCCCCGGGGACCAGTACTTC.

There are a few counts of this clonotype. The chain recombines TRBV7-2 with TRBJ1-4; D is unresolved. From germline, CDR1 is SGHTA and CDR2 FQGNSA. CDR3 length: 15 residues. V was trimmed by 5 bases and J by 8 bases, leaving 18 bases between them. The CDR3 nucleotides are TGTGCCAGCAGCCCCTACTTGCCAGGTGCCGAAAAACTGTTTTTT. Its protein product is CASSPYLPGAEKLFF.

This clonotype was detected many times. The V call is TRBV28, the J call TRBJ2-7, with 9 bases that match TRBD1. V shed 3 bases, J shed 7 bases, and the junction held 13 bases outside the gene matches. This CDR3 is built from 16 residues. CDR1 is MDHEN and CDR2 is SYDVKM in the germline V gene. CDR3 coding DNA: TGTGCCAGCAGTTTGTTTTTGGGACAGGGAGGTGGGGAGCAGTACTTC. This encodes CASSLFLGQGGGEQYF.

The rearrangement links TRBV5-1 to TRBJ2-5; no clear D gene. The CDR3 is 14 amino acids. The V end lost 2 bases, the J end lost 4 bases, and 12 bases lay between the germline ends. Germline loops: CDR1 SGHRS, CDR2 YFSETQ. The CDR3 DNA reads TGCGCCAGCAGCTTCTTGGGAAGTCGAGAGACCCAGTACTTC. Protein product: CASSFLGSRETQYF.

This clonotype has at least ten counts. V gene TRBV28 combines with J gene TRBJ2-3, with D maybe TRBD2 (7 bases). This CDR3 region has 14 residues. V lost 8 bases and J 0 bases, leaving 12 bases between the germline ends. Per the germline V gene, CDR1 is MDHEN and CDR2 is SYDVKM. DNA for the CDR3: TGTGCCAGCGGTAGGGGGGGAAGCACAGATACGCAGTATTTT. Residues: CASGRGGSTDTQYF.

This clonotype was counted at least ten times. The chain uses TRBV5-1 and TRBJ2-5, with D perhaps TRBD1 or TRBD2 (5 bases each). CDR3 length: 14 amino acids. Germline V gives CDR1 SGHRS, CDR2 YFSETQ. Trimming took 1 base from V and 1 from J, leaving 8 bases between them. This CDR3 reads CASSLLGGQETQYF. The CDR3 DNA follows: TGCGCCAGCAGCTTGCTTGGGGGCCAAGAGACCCAGTACTTC.

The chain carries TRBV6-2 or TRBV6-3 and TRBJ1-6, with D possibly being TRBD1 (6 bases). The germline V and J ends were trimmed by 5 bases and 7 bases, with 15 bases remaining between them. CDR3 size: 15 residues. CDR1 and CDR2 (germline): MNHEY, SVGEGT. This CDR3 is CASSDEDRQNSPLHF. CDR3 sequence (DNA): TGTGCCAGCAGTGACGAGGACAGACAAAATTCACCCCTCCACTTT.